Shown below are 13 T cell receptor beta chains from a single sample sequenced in a study of immune cell composition in non-small cell lung cancer. TCRdb's copy holds only in-frame clones and misses some; the assay was immunoSEQ multiplex PCR. The data show about 11,000 clones, with roughly 60% seen just once and 15% to 20% held by the top ten. Sample: lung tumor tissue. The receptors shown here come from a human donor with non-small cell lung cancer.

The J gene is TRBJ2-5, the V gene TRBV4-3; 11 bases agree with TRBD2. Germline values: CDR1 LGHNA, CDR2 YSLEER. CDR3 length: 16 amino acids. Trimming at V came to 4 bases and at J to 5 bases, leaving 9 bases not matched to a gene. The CDR3, as DNA: TGCGCCAGCAGCCCAGGGGGGGGACTAGCGGCGGAGACCCAGTACTTC. This encodes CASSPGGGLAAETQYF.

The V and J genes are TRBV14 and TRBJ1-1, with D possibly being TRBD1 (5 bases). With 0 bases removed from V and 10 bases from J, the gap between germline ends came to 15 bases. Germline CDR1 is SGHDN and CDR2 is FVKESK. CDR3 length: 14 amino acids. The CDR3 sequence: CASSQEVWQGAAFF. The CDR3 nucleotides read TGTGCCAGCAGCCAAGAAGTCTGGCAGGGCGCAGCTTTCTTT.

This clone has more than one count but fewer than ten. J is TRBJ2-3 and V is TRBV7-2, with D unclear. V lost 5 bases and J lost 1, with 13 bases in between. CDR3 size: 15 residues. Germline V CDR1 and CDR2: SGHTA, FQGNSA. CDR3 sequence reads: CASSPDSLGTDTQYF. The CDR3 DNA is TGTGCCAGCAGCCCCGACTCTCTCGGCACAGATACGCAGTATTTT.

In its sample, this clone was seen once. The chain is built from TRBV28 and TRBJ1-5, with D possibly being TRBD1 (5 bases). With 6 bases removed from V and 7 bases from J, the gap between germline ends came to 13 bases. This CDR3 contains 13 residues. The germline V gene has CDR1 MDHEN and CDR2 SYDVKM. CDR3 DNA: TGTGCCAGCAGCTGGGACTCGCGGCAGCCCCAGCATTTT. Protein sequence: CASSWDSRQPQHF.

V is TRBV27 and J is TRBJ2-2, with D unclear. Germline-derived CDR1 and CDR2 are MNHEY and SMNVEV (reference sequence). V was shortened by 5 bases and J by 6 bases, with 13 bases between the two germline ends. The CDR3 is 14 residues long. Written as DNA, the CDR3 is TGTGCCAGCAGTCCCCGGGTCCCCCCCGGGGAGCTGTTTTTT. As protein: CASSPRVPPGELFF.

This clone has a handful of counts. The rearrangement uses TRBV4-1 and TRBJ2-1, with 14 bases identical to TRBD2. V lost 3 bases to trimming and J lost 1 base; unmatched junction nucleotides: 5. This CDR3 has 18 residues. The germline V gene encodes CDR1 MGHRA and CDR2 YSYEKL. CDR3 loop: CASSHGTSGRRSYNEQFF. The DNA of the CDR3 is TGCGCCAGCAGCCACGGGACTAGCGGGAGAAGGTCCTACAATGAGCAGTTCTTC.

V and J are TRBV6-6 and TRBJ1-1; 10 bases map to TRBD1. There are 16 residues in the CDR3. Germline values: CDR1 MNHNY, CDR2 SVGAGI (reference sequence). The V segment lost 5 bases and the J segment 3 bases; nucleotides outside the gene matches: 9. In DNA form, the CDR3 reads TGTGCCAGCAGTCAAGGACAGGGGGTAATGTACACTGAAGCTTTCTTT. The encoded protein is CASSQGQGVMYTEAFF.

This clone was observed a few times. This chain uses TRBV28 with TRBJ2-7, with 9 nucleotides matching TRBD2. Losses at the gene ends were 6 bases for V and 7 bases for J; bases not matched to a gene: 13. The V gene's germline CDR1 is MDHEN and CDR2 SYDVKM. This CDR3 contains 15 residues. The CDR3 loop reads CASSPLLAGWGEQYF. The DNA for the CDR3 is TGTGCCAGCAGCCCACTTCTAGCGGGGTGGGGGGAGCAGTACTTC.

This chain links TRBV7-2 with TRBJ2-7, with a tentative D call TRBD1 (5 bases). The CDR3 has 13 residues. Germline CDR1 reads SGHTA; CDR2 reads FQGNSA. V gave up 5 bases and J gave up 5 bases, with 13 bases separating them. The CDR3, as DNA: TGTGCCAGCAGCCCCCCAGGGAAGAACGAGCAGTACTTC. This translates into CASSPPGKNEQYF.

The V gene is TRBV4-3, the J gene TRBJ1-4; D possibly corresponds to TRBD1 (5 bases). V was clipped by 0 bases and J by 5 bases, with 16 bases between them. The germline V gene encodes CDR1 LGHNA and CDR2 YSLEER. This CDR3 has 17 amino acids. Here the CDR3 DNA reads TGCGCCAGCAGCCAAGATCCCCTACGCCAGGGAAATGAAAAACTGTTTTTT. Amino acids: CASSQDPLRQGNEKLFF.

The V call is TRBV7-6, the J call TRBJ2-1; 15 bases fit TRBD2. Losses at the gene ends were 0 bases for V and 7 bases for J; bases not matched to a gene: 16. The germline V gene encodes CDR1 SGHVS and CDR2 FNYEAQ. CDR3 length: 21 amino acids. As DNA, the CDR3 is TGTGCCAGCAGCTTAGCGACGGGACTAGCGGGAGGACGGGACACAATTAATGAGCAGTTCTTC. This encodes CASSLATGLAGGRDTINEQFF.

The chain recombines TRBV28 with TRBJ2-5, with D unresolved. Deletions cut 10 bases from V and 0 bases from J, with 9 bases between. Germline V gives CDR1 MDHEN, CDR2 SYDVKM. The CDR3 is made up of 12 amino acids. The CDR3 region has the DNA TGTGCCACCCTCGCGGACCAAGAGACCCAGTACTTC. It encodes CATLADQETQYF.

This chain uses TRBV5-1 with TRBJ1-1; D unresolved. The CDR3 runs to 13 residues. Germline V lookup: CDR1 SGHRS, CDR2 YFSETQ. V lost 1 base and J lost 4, with 8 bases in between. The CDR3 region has the DNA TGCGCCAGCAGCTTGAACGCGGGCACTGAAGCTTTCTTT. It encodes CASSLNAGTEAFF.